These 7 T cell receptor beta chains were all obtained from the same sample, sequenced in a study of blood T cell repertoires in COVID-19. The assay was immunoSEQ multiplex PCR, and TCRdb's table has in-frame clones only and misses some. The sample holds some 260,000 clones, approximately 86% seen once. Input material: peripheral blood. The source of these receptors is an elderly woman with active or convalescent COVID-19.

CDR3 protein: CAWSKGQGGNYGYTF. The CDR3 DNA reads as TGTGCCTGGAGTAAAGGGCAGGGGGGTAACTATGGCTACACCTTC. The chain couples TRBV30 to TRBJ1-2; 7 nucleotides agree with TRBD1. Germline CDR1 GTSNPN, CDR2 SVGIG (reference sequence). The V segment lost 2 bases and the J segment 1 base; nucleotides outside the gene matches: 7. The CDR3 consists of 15 residues.

This chain joins TRBV27 and TRBJ1-4, with 9 bases lining up with TRBD1. Trimming at V came to 4 bases and at J to 7 bases, leaving 10 bases not matched to a gene. The CDR3 runs to 16 residues. Germline assignment: CDR1 MNHEY and CDR2 SMNVEV (reference sequence). In nucleotides, the CDR3 is TGTGCCAGCAGTTCACTCGCCGGGACAGGGTCTGAAAAACTGTTTTTT. This codes for CASSSLAGTGSEKLFF.

V usage is TRBV30 and J usage is TRBJ2-5; 7 bases are a match to TRBD2. The CDR3 consists of 16 residues. V trimming: 2 bases; J trimming: 5 bases; junction bases outside the gene matches: 14. CDR1 is GTSNPN and CDR2 is SVGIG in the germline V gene (reference sequence). The CDR3 DNA sequence: TGTGCCTGGAGTCCGACCGGGGGGAATATCCTGGAGACCCAGTACTTC. It codes for CAWSPTGGNILETQYF.

This clone was counted only a few times. The gene calls are TRBV28 and TRBJ1-2, with 11 bases lining up with TRBD1. CDR1 is MDHEN, CDR2 SYDVKM, per germline. The CDR3 is 16 amino acids. V was clipped by 5 bases and J by 6 bases; unmatched bases: 11. The CDR3 sequence is CASSRTGGAGMDGYTF. For the CDR3, the DNA is TGTGCCAGCAGTAGGACAGGGGGCGCGGGGATGGATGGCTACACCTTC.

The chain couples TRBV28 to TRBJ1-6; 7 nucleotides line up with TRBD1. Looked up from germline, CDR1 is MDHEN and CDR2 is SYDVKM. The CDR3 contains 20 residues. Trimming cost V 1 base and J 6 bases; bases outside gene matches: 18. The CDR3 nucleotides read TGTGCCAGCAGTTTATCGACTTTTGCGGTGTGGGGACAGACTAATTCACCCCTCCACTTT. Encoded protein: CASSLSTFAVWGQTNSPLHF. Drawing the rest from reference TRBV28 and TRBJ1-6, the complete variable domain is DVKVTQSSRYLVKRTGEKVFLECVQDMDHENMFWYRQDPGLGLRLIYFSYDVKMKEKGDIPEGYSVSREKKERFSLILESASTNQTSMYLCASSLSTFAVWGQTNSPLHFGNGTRLTVT.

The chain links TRBV6-6 to TRBJ2-2; tentatively, D is TRBD2 (5 bases). CDR3 length: 14 residues. V lost 5 bases and J lost 7, with 14 bases in between. Germline CDR1 is MNHNY and CDR2 is SVGAGI (reference sequence). The CDR3 DNA reads as TGTGCCAGCAGTACCCGGGAATGGGACGGGGAGCTGTTTTTT. Protein sequence: CASSTREWDGELFF.

This sequence joins TRBV11-1 and TRBJ2-7; 8 bases align to TRBD2. Per germline, CDR1 SGHAT and CDR2 FQDESV (reference sequence). V was pared by 5 bases and J by 6 bases, with 12 bases of the junction left unmatched. The CDR3 extends over 15 amino acids. In DNA, the CDR3 is TGTGCCAGCAGCCCGGCGTCGGGAGGGCCGCTCGAGCAGTACTTC. This sequence encodes CASSPASGGPLEQYF.